The 2 T cell receptor beta chains reported below all come from one sample, sequenced in a study of regulatory T cells in long-lasting Graves disease. The time point was: persistent/refractory GD, antithyroid drugs over 5 years with positive TRAb. PBMC RNA was the source of the TCR library. Combining iRepertoire HTBI primers with Arm-PCR of CDR3 regions, the authors built TCR beta libraries. Each CDR3 protein gets one entry after TCRdb re-called the multiplex PCR reads with MiXCR. The repertoire includes about 430,000 distinct CDR3 sequences, 21% of them detected once, and roughly an eighth sits in the top ten. Sequenced material: peripheral blood mononuclear cells (PBMCs), taken when the disease was refractory, from a patient treated with antithyroid drugs. The receptor set was obtained from a female donor with Graves disease.

The V call is TRBV5-1, the J call TRBJ2-7; TRBD1 is a possible D gene (6 bases). In germline, CDR1 is SGHRS, CDR2 YFSETQ. V was pared by 3 bases and J by 6 bases, with 13 bases between. The CDR3 loop spans 13 amino acids. CDR3 loop: CASSSAGTPEQYF. CDR3 coding DNA: TGCGCCAGCAGCTCAGCCGGGACACCCGAGCAGTACTTC.

Many counts were recorded for this clonotype. The rearrangement joins TRBV5-4 to TRBJ2-5; no definite D call. This CDR3 spans 15 amino acids. The germline V gene encodes CDR1 SGHNT and CDR2 YYREEE (reference sequence). The V and J ends lost 1 base and 3 bases respectively, with 13 bases between them. The CDR3 coding sequence is TGTGCCAGCAGCTTGATTGACATGGCGGAAGAGACCCAGTACTTC. The encoded protein is CASSLIDMAEETQYF.